One sample yielded the 20 T cell receptor beta chains listed below, sequenced in a study of Ad26.COV2.S vaccination and SARS-CoV-2 variants. TCRdb's copy holds only in-frame clones and misses some; the assay was immunoSEQ multiplex PCR. The sample has fewer than 400,000 clones; 75% to 90% are singletons. Treatment given: 15 to 20 received Ad26.COV2.S at low or high dose, single or two shots; about 5 received placebo; per-sample allocation not given. Each sample was drawn 63 days after the first injection (of vaccine or placebo). Sequencing used peripheral blood, obtained in a trial of Ad26.COV2.S vaccine versus placebo. The receptors stem from a person aged 18-65 years who received the Ad26.COV2.S COVID-19 vaccine or a placebo.

This chain uses TRBV19 with TRBJ2-1; possible D gene TRBD2, 6 bases. Trimming removed 1 base at V and 2 bases at J, with 18 bases between. Per the germline V gene, CDR1 is LNHDA and CDR2 is SQIVND (reference sequence). CDR3 length: 18 amino acids. The CDR3 DNA sequence: TGTGCCAGTAGTATAGGGGGGACTCGAAGCGCGACCTACAATGAGCAGTTCTTC. The encoded protein is CASSIGGTRSATYNEQFF.

This clone was detected only once. The chain combines TRBV11-3 with TRBJ2-7, with unresolved D. Germline CDR1 SGHNT, CDR2 YENEEA. This CDR3 region has 13 residues. Trimming left V 1 base short and J 3 bases short, with 7 bases between. The CDR3 nucleotides read TGTGCCAGCAGCTTAGGGGCGCACTACGAGCAGTACTTC. It is translated as CASSLGAHYEQYF.

The V gene is TRBV5-1, the J gene TRBJ2-7; 11 bases fit TRBD2. With 3 bases clipped from V and 0 bases from J, the junction kept 8 bases outside the gene matches. The CDR3 spans 17 residues. Germline V gene sequence: CDR1 SGHRS, CDR2 YFSETQ. CDR3: CASSSTPTSGTSYEQYF. CDR3 DNA: TGCGCCAGCAGCTCCACCCCGACTAGCGGGACCTCCTACGAGCAGTACTTC.

This clone appeared once. In the same sample, other DNA sequences code for this CDR3. V gene TRBV10-3 combines with J gene TRBJ2-7; either TRBD1 or TRBD2 may supply D (5 bases each). This CDR3 region has 14 residues. CDR1 is ENHRY and CDR2 is SYGVKD in the germline V gene. With 3 bases removed from V and 2 bases from J, the gap between germline ends came to 11 bases. This CDR3 is CAISEGQGPYEQYF. CDR3 nucleotide sequence: TGTGCCATCAGTGAAGGGCAGGGACCCTACGAGCAGTACTTC.

The V and J genes are TRBV28 and TRBJ1-5, with D possibly TRBD1 on 6 matching bases. There are 12 residues in the CDR3. CDR1 is MDHEN, CDR2 SYDVKM, per germline. Deletions cut 7 bases from V and 11 bases from J, with 15 bases between. The CDR3 loop reads CASISLGATQHF. DNA for the CDR3: TGTGCCAGCATTTCTCTGGGGGCGACCCAGCATTTT.

The rearrangement links TRBV7-9 to TRBJ2-1, with 7 bases fitting TRBD2. The germline gives CDR1 SEHNR, CDR2 FQNEAQ (reference sequence). V lost 5 bases, J lost 3 bases, and 10 bases stayed unmatched. The CDR3 sequence is 16 residues long. This CDR3 is CASSPQGGRRYNEQFF. DNA of the CDR3: TGTGCCAGCAGCCCCCAGGGCGGGAGACGCTACAATGAGCAGTTCTTC.

The CDR3 spells CASSLGLVRPGETQYF. CDR3 nucleotides: TGCGCCAGCAGCTTGGGTCTAGTGAGGCCGGGGGAGACCCAGTACTTC. This chain joins TRBV5-1 and TRBJ2-5, with D perhaps matching TRBD2 (5 bases). Germline V CDR1 and CDR2: SGHRS, YFSETQ. CDR3 length equals 16 residues. Trimming took 0 bases from V and 5 from J, leaving 17 bases between them.

The rearrangement uses TRBV2 and TRBJ2-5; 7 nucleotides agree with TRBD2. Germline V gives CDR1 SNHLY, CDR2 FYNNEI. This CDR3 contains 15 residues. The V gene end was trimmed by 1 base and the J gene end by 4 bases; junction bases not matched to a gene: 6. The CDR3 nucleotides read TGTGCCAGCAGTGAAGGTGGGAGGGTACTAGAGACCCAGTACTTC. Protein product: CASSEGGRVLETQYF. The variable domain in full, with the rest retrieved from reference TRBV2 and TRBJ2-5, is EPEVTQTPSHQVTQMGQEVILRCVPISNHLYFYWYRQILGQKVEFLVSFYNNEISEKSEIFDDQFSVERPDGSNFTLKIRSTKLEDSAMYFCASSEGGRVLETQYFGPGTRLLVL.

This clone was observed a few times. V and J are TRBV4-2 and TRBJ2-7; D is possibly TRBD2 (5 bases). Trimming stripped 0 bases from V and 0 bases from J, with 9 bases between. The CDR3 has 15 residues. CDR1 is LGHNA and CDR2 is YNFKEQ in the germline V gene. The CDR3 protein is CASSQEAGFSYEQYF. The DNA of the CDR3 is TGTGCCAGCAGCCAAGAGGCGGGTTTCTCCTACGAGCAGTACTTC.

J is TRBJ2-7 and V is TRBV9, with 7 bases matching TRBD2. The CDR3 consists of 16 residues. The ends lost 0 bases at V and 7 bases at J; junction bases unmatched: 13. The germline V gene encodes CDR1 SGDLS and CDR2 YYNGEE. CDR3 protein: CASSVGVGLGAREQYF. DNA of the CDR3: TGTGCCAGCAGCGTAGGGGTTGGACTAGGCGCTAGGGAGCAGTACTTC. The full variable domain, its missing parts supplied by reference TRBV9 and TRBJ2-7, is DSGVTQTPKHLITATGQRVTLRCSPRSGDLSVYWYQQSLDQGLQFLIQYYNGEERAKGNILERFSAQQFPDLHSELNLSSLELGDSALYFCASSVGVGLGAREQYFGPGTRLTVT.

This chain links TRBV18 with TRBJ2-2; a possible D gene is TRBD2 (6 bases). The V end was cut by 3 bases, the J end by 1 base, with 9 bases between. This CDR3 comprises 15 residues. Germline values: CDR1 KGHSH, CDR2 LQKENI. CDR3 nucleotide sequence: TGTGCCAGCTCACCTAATAGCGGGAACACCGGGGAGCTGTTTTTT. Its protein product is CASSPNSGNTGELFF.

The gene calls are TRBV27 and TRBJ2-7, with D possibly being TRBD2 (6 bases). The length of the CDR3 is 15 residues. V shed 3 bases and J shed 1 base, with 13 bases lying between them. Looked up from germline, CDR1 is MNHEY and CDR2 is SMNVEV (reference sequence). CDR3 nucleotides: TGTGCCAGCAGTTTCAATAGCGGACCTTCCTACGAGCAGTACTTC. Protein sequence: CASSFNSGPSYEQYF.

CDR3 in DNA: TGCGCCAGCAGCTCACGGGGGCTCCCCCAAGAGACCCAGTACTTC. As protein: CASSSRGLPQETQYF. The chain uses TRBV4-1 and TRBJ2-5; perhaps D is TRBD1 or TRBD2 (6 bases each). CDR1 is MGHRA, CDR2 YSYEKL, per germline. Trimming pared 5 bases from V and 1 base from J, leaving 14 bases between. CDR3 length: 15 residues.

The chain recombines TRBV28 with TRBJ2-1, with 7 bases matching TRBD2. The germline gives CDR1 MDHEN, CDR2 SYDVKM. Trimming cost V 2 bases and J 7 bases; bases outside gene matches: 11. CDR3 length equals 16 residues. The CDR3 is CASSLRLAYGGNEQFF. CDR3 nucleotide sequence: TGTGCCAGCAGTTTAAGGCTAGCGTACGGGGGGAATGAGCAGTTCTTC.

J is TRBJ2-7 and V is TRBV9; D is unclear. CDR1 is SGDLS and CDR2 is YYNGEE in the germline V gene. CDR3 length: 14 residues. V was pared by 1 base and J by 1 base, with 9 bases between. CDR3 nucleotides: TGTGCCAGCAGCGTAAGCCACTCATCCTACGAGCAGTACTTC. Translating gives CASSVSHSSYEQYF.

The chain is built from TRBV11-3 and TRBJ1-3, with a tentative D call TRBD1 (5 bases). This CDR3 contains 15 residues. Germline V CDR1 and CDR2: SGHNT, YENEEA. V lost 6 bases and J 2 bases, leaving 14 bases between the germline ends. The CDR3 DNA sequence: TGTGCCAGCAGTCGCTCGGTGGGACCTGGAAACACCATATATTTT. This codes for CASSRSVGPGNTIYF.

As for this clone: This CDR3 is also generated by other DNA sequences in the sample. The chain carries TRBV3-1 (or the pseudogene TRBV3-2) and TRBJ1-6; the D gene is possibly TRBD1 (6 bases). CDR3 length: 14 amino acids. V dropped 1 base and J dropped 7 bases, with 8 bases sitting between them. Germline-derived CDR1 and CDR2 are LGHDT and YNNKEL (reference sequence). The CDR3 coding sequence is TGTGCCAGCAGCCAAGTAGGGGGGAATTCACCCCTCCACTTT. Translation gives CASSQVGGNSPLHF.

The gene calls are TRBV4-1 and TRBJ2-5, with a possible D match to TRBD2 (5 bases). CDR3 size: 16 residues. V was cut by 1 base and J by 4 bases, with 16 bases left in between. The germline V gene encodes CDR1 MGHRA and CDR2 YSYEKL. CDR3 sequence: CASSQGWGPGGETQYF. Written as DNA, the CDR3 is TGCGCCAGCAGCCAAGGTTGGGGTCCAGGAGGAGAGACCCAGTACTTC.

The V gene is TRBV4-1, the J gene TRBJ2-1; 11 bases line up with TRBD2. CDR1 MGHRA and CDR2 YSYEKL come from the germline V gene. CDR3 length: 22 amino acids. V dropped 2 bases and J dropped 1; count of bases not matched to a gene: 19. CDR3 loop: CASSQPRGTTVSGRGSYNEQFF. DNA for the CDR3: TGCGCCAGCAGCCAACCCCGTGGGACAACCGTTAGCGGGAGGGGATCCTACAATGAGCAGTTCTTC.

The rearrangement joins TRBV2 to TRBJ1-3, with 9 bases fitting TRBD1. The CDR3 totals 15 residues. V was clipped by 4 bases and J by 3 bases; unmatched bases: 4. Germline V CDR1 and CDR2: SNHLY, FYNNEI. The CDR3 region is CASSVTGGGGNTIYF. In DNA, the CDR3 is TGTGCCAGCAGTGTGACAGGGGGTGGTGGAAACACCATATATTTT. The whole variable domain, remainder taken from reference TRBV2 and TRBJ1-3, is EPEVTQTPSHQVTQMGQEVILRCVPISNHLYFYWYRQILGQKVEFLVSFYNNEISEKSEIFDDQFSVERPDGSNFTLKIRSTKLEDSAMYFCASSVTGGGGNTIYFGEGSWLTVV.